This T cell receptor beta chain was captured by sequencing in a study of CD8 T cells in Susac syndrome. Whole-study context: Among the sequenced Susac syndrome patients, roughly 6 had active disease while 8 or 9 were in remission.

RNA was extracted with the RNeasy kit, and a quantity of about 0.45 to 1 ug was reverse transcribed using random hexamers. TCRdb redid the calling of the immunoSEQ multiplex PCR reads with MiXCR, one entry per CDR3 protein. Altogether a few hundred thousand distinct CDR3 sequences are present, approximately 94% being singletons, with the ten largest covering around 0.15%. Germline V lookup: CDR1 LNHDA, CDR2 SQIVND (reference sequence). With V trimmed by 7 bases and J by 2 bases, 15 bases remained unmatched. This CDR3 has 17 residues. This chain joins TRBV19 and TRBJ2-7; 9 positions agree with TRBD1. This sequence originates from a human donor with Susac syndrome. The sequencing input was CD4+ T cells from PBMCs. The CDR3: CASTPGQGLLTAYEQYF. CDR3 sequence (DNA): TGTGCCAGTACCCCGGGACAGGGCCTTCTTACGGCCTACGAGCAGTACTTC.